The 5 T cell receptor beta chains in this list originate from one sample, sequenced in a study of blood T cell repertoires in COVID-19. The table came from immunoSEQ multiplex PCR; TCRdb's copy has only in-frame clones and leaves some out. The profile shows 96,000 or so clones, roughly 90% of them singletons. Sequencing was carried out using peripheral blood. These receptors were obtained from a human donor with COVID-19, enrolled during active disease. The donor label of this sample is uncertain.

J is TRBJ2-1 and V is TRBV4-2, with 9 nucleotides matching TRBD2. The V gene's germline CDR1 is LGHNA and CDR2 YNFKEQ. The CDR3 loop spans 16 amino acids. V shed 4 bases, J shed 8 bases, and the junction held 12 bases outside the gene matches. CDR3 sequence: CASSPQTSGFLDEQFF. CDR3 nucleotides: TGTGCCAGCAGCCCCCAGACTAGCGGATTTTTGGATGAGCAGTTCTTC.

This sequence joins TRBV7-9 and TRBJ2-5, with 8 bases matching TRBD1. Germline V lookup: CDR1 SEHNR, CDR2 FQNEAQ (reference sequence). The CDR3 loop spans 14 amino acids. Trimming removed 0 bases from V and 5 bases from J; junction bases left unmatched: 2. Here the CDR3 reads CASSLADRVETQYF. In nucleotides, the CDR3 is TGTGCCAGCAGCTTAGCGGACAGGGTTGAGACCCAGTACTTC. Using reference TRBV7-9 and TRBJ2-5 for the parts outside the CDR3, the full variable domain is DTGVSQNPRHKITKRGQNVTFRCDPISEHNRLYWYRQTLGQGPEFLTYFQNEAQLEKSRLLSDRFSAERPKGSFSTLEIQRTEQGDSAMYLCASSLADRVETQYFGPGTRLLVL.

The rearrangement joins TRBV7-2 to TRBJ1-2; 8 positions agree with TRBD1. This CDR3 region has 13 residues. Trimming at V came to 3 bases and at J to 6 bases, leaving 3 bases not matched to a gene. Germline V lookup: CDR1 SGHTA, CDR2 FQGNSA. CDR3 loop: CASSFQGADGYTF. CDR3 DNA: TGTGCCAGCAGCTTTCAGGGGGCCGATGGCTACACCTTC.

The genes are TRBV30 and TRBJ1-6; no definite D call. Germline V CDR1 and CDR2: GTSNPN, SVGIG (reference sequence). V lost 4 bases, J lost 3 bases, and 13 bases lay in between. The CDR3 runs 15 residues. The CDR3 spells CAWTRESLYNSPLHF. Here the CDR3 DNA reads TGTGCCTGGACAAGAGAATCGCTCTATAATTCACCCCTCCACTTT.

V usage is TRBV7-3 and J usage is TRBJ1-1; no clear D. Germline CDR1 reads SGHTA; CDR2 reads FQGTGA. The CDR3 covers 14 residues. V was shortened by 2 bases and J by 2 bases, with 9 bases between the two germline ends. The CDR3 sequence is CASSLLAVNTEAFF. CDR3 sequence (DNA): TGTGCCAGCAGCTTATTAGCCGTCAACACTGAAGCTTTCTTT. Full variable domain (rest looked up from reference TRBV7-3 and TRBJ1-1): GAGVSQTPSNKVTEKGKYVELRCDPISGHTALYWYRQSLGQGPEFLIYFQGTGAADDSGLPNDRFFAVRPEGSVSTLKIQRTERGDSAVYLCASSLLAVNTEAFFGQGTRLTVV.